The rows below give T cell receptor beta chains drawn from one sample of a study of control samples from healthy donors and cancer patients. TCRdb keeps only in-frame clones here, not all; method: immunoSEQ multiplex PCR. This table has about 86,000 clones, 85% to 95% appearing once. The sequenced material came from blood. These receptors originate from a young woman in good health. Each CDR3 is given with its conserved first and last residue. The order of the fields is clone size, J gene, CDR3 length, D gene, V gene, CDR3 protein, CDR3 DNA. A D gene is named only where the DNA matches it firmly. Some rows mark clone size as missing; the rest say once, few, many or name a class of expanded clone.

size: .
J: TRBJ2-1
length: 14
D: TRBD2
V: TRBV3-1/TRBV3-2
CDR3: CASSLRTGGWEQFF
DNA: TGTGCCAGCAGCTTACGAACGGGAGGGTGGGAGCAGTTCTTC

size: .
J: TRBJ1-1
length: 17
D: .
V: TRBV7-9
CDR3: CASSTSAGTPSYTEAFF
DNA: TGTGCCAGCAGCACCAGTGCGGGCACCCCCTCGTACACTGAAGCTTTCTTT

size: .
J: TRBJ2-5
length: 15
D: .
V: TRBV3-1/TRBV3-2
CDR3: CASSHVSWSAETQYF
DNA: TGTGCCAGCAGCCACGTCTCCTGGTCCGCGGAGACCCAGTACTTC

size: .
J: TRBJ2-3
length: 15
D: .
V: TRBV4-1
CDR3: CASSPQGTSTDTQYF
DNA: TGCGCCAGCAGCCCCCAGGGGACTAGCACAGATACGCAGTATTTT

size: .
J: TRBJ2-3
length: 12
D: .
V: TRBV10-3
CDR3: CATQGGRDTQYF
DNA: TGTGCCACCCAGGGAGGTAGGGATACGCAGTATTTT

size: .
J: TRBJ2-7
length: 13
D: .
V: TRBV4-1
CDR3: CASSPGIWDEQYF
DNA: TGCGCCAGCAGCCCAGGGATTTGGGACGAGCAGTACTTC

size: once
J: TRBJ2-5
length: 13
D: TRBD2
V: TRBV28
CDR3: CASGSGDQETQYF
DNA: TGTGCCAGCGGAAGCGGGGACCAAGAGACCCAGTACTTC

size: .
J: TRBJ1-1
length: 15
D: .
V: TRBV6-4
CDR3: CASSDGEGPNTEAFF
DNA: TGTGCCAGCAGTGACGGGGAGGGCCCGAACACTGAAGCTTTCTTT

size: .
J: TRBJ1-5
length: 12
D: .
V: TRBV6-6
CDR3: CASKNRGQPQHF
DNA: TGTGCCAGCAAGAATCGGGGTCAGCCCCAGCATTTT

size: .
J: TRBJ2-2
length: 16
D: .
V: TRBV27
CDR3: CASSPNPTGYTGELFF
DNA: TGTGCCAGCAGCCCGAACCCCACAGGGTACACCGGGGAGCTGTTTTTT

size: .
J: TRBJ2-2
length: 13
D: .
V: TRBV25-1
CDR3: CASSGPNTGELFF
DNA: TGTGCCAGCAGCGGGCCGAACACCGGGGAGCTGTTTTTT